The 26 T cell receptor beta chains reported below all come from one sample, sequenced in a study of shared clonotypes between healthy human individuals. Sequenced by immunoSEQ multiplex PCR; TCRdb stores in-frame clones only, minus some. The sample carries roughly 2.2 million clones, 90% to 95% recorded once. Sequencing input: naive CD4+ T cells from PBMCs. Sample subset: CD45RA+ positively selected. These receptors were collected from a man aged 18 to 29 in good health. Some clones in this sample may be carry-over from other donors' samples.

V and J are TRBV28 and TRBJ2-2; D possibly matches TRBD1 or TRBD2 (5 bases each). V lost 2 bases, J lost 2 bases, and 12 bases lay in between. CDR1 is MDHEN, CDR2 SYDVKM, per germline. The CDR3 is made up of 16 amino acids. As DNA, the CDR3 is TGTGCCAGCAGTTTAGCCGGGACGGACAACACCGGGGAGCTGTTTTTT. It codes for CASSLAGTDNTGELFF.

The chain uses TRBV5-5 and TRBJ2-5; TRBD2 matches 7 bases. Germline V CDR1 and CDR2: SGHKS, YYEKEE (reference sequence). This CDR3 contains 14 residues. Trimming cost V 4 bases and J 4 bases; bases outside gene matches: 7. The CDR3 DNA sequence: TGTGCCAGCAGCCCGGGGGGTGCCCCAGAGACCCAGTACTTC. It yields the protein CASSPGGAPETQYF.

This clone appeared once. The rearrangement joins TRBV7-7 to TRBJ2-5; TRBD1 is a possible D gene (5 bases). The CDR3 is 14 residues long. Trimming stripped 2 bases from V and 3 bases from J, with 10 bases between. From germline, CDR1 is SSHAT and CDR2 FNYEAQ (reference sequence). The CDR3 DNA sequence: TGTGCCAGCAGCTTAAACGGCAGGGAAGAGACCCAGTACTTC. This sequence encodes CASSLNGREETQYF.

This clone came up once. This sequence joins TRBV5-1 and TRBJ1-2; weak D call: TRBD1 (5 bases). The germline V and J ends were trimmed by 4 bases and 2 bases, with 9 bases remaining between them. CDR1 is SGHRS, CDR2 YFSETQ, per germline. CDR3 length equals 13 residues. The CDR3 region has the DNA TGCGCCAGCAGCGTCAGGGAAAACTATGGCTACACCTTC. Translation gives CASSVRENYGYTF.

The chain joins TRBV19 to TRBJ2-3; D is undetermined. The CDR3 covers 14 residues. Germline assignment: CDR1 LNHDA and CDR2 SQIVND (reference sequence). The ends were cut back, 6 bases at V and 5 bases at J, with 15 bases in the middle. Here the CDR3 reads CASSFIASRDTQYF. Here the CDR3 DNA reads TGTGCCAGTAGCTTTATTGCAAGCCGAGATACGCAGTATTTT.

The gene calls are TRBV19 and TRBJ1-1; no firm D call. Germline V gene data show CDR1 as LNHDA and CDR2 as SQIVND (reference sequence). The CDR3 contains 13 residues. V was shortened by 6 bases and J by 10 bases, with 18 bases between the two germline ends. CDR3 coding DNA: TGTGCCAGTAGGGGTCGGCCAGGAGATCGAGCTTTCTTT. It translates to CASRGRPGDRAFF.

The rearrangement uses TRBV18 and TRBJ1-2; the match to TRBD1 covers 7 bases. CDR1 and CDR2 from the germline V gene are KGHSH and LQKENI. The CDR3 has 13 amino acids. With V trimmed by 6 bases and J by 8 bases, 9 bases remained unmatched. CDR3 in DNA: TGTGCCAGCTCTAAGGAGGGGGCCGGAGGCTACACCTTC. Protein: CASSKEGAGGYTF.

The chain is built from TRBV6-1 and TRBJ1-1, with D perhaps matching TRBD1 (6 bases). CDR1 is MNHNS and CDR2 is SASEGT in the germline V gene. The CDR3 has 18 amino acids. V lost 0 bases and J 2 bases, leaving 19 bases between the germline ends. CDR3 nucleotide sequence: TGTGCCAGCAGTGAAGCAGGCCCGACAGGCTGGGGAAACACTGAAGCTTTCTTT. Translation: CASSEAGPTGWGNTEAFF.

The CDR3 DNA is TGCGCCAGCAGCCCGGGACAGGGATATGGCTACACCTTC. Translation: CASSPGQGYGYTF. The rearrangement uses TRBV4-3 and TRBJ1-2; 9 bases are shared with TRBD1. The CDR3 sequence is 13 residues long. Germline trimming cut 4 bases from V and 5 bases from J; bases unmatched to any gene: 2. Germline loops: CDR1 LGHNA, CDR2 YSLEER.

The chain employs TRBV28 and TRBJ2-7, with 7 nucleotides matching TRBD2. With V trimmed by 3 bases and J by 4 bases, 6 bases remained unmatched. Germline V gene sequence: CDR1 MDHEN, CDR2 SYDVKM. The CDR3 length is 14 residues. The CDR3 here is CASSLGGSEYEQYF. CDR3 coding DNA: TGTGCCAGCAGTTTGGGCGGGAGTGAGTACGAGCAGTACTTC.

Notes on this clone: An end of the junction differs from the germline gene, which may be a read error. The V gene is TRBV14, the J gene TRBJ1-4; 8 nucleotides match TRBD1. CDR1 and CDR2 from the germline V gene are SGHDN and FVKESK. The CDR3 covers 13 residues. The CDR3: CASSPRGVQGQVF. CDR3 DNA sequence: TGTGCCAGCAGCCCCAGAGGTGTGCAGGGACAGGTTTTT.

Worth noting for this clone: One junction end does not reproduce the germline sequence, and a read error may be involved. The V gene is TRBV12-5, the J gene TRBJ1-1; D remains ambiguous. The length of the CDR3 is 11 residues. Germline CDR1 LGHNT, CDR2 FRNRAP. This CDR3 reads CASGGNAEAFF. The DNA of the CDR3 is TGTGCTAGTGGGGGGAACGCTGAAGCTTTCTTT. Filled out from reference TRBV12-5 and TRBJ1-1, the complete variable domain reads DARVTQTPRHKVTEMGQEVTMRCQPILGHNTVFWYRQTMMQGLELLAYFRNRAPLDDSGMPKDRFSAEMPDATLATLKIQPSEPRDSAVYFCASGGNAEAFFGQGTRLTVV.

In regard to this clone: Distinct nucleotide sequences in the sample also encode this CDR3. The CDR3 DNA reads as TGTGCCAGCAGCGCGACAGGGTACAATGAGCAGTTCTTC. Amino acids: CASSATGYNEQFF. The chain uses TRBV9 and TRBJ2-1; TRBD1 agrees at 7 bases. V shed 3 bases and J 4 bases; nucleotides not matched to a gene: 1. Germline V gives CDR1 SGDLS, CDR2 YYNGEE. The CDR3 runs 13 residues.

The CDR3 DNA follows: TGCAGTGCTAGAGGAAGGATTGAGCAGTTCTTC. Residues: CSARGRIEQFF. The chain is built from TRBV20-1 and TRBJ2-1; D unresolved. CDR1 is DFQATT and CDR2 is SNEGSKA in the germline V gene (reference sequence). The length of the CDR3 is 11 residues. With 1 base removed from V and 9 bases from J, the gap between germline ends came to 7 bases.

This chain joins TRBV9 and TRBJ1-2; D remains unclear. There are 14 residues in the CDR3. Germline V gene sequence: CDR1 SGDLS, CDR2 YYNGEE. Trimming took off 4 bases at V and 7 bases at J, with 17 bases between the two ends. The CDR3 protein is CASSFGFDTPGYTF. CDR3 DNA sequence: TGTGCCAGCAGCTTTGGGTTTGACACCCCTGGCTACACCTTC.

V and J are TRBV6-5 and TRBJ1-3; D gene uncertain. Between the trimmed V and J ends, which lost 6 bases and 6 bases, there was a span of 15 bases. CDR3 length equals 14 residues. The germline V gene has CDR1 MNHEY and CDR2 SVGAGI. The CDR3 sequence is CASSQGSSLNTIYF. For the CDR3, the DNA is TGTGCCAGCAGCCAAGGGAGTTCGCTAAACACCATATATTTT.

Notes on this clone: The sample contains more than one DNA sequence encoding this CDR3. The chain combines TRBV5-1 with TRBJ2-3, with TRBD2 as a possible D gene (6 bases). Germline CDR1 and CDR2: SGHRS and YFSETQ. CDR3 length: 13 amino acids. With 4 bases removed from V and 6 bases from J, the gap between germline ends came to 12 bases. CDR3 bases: TGCGCCAGCAGCCCCGCTGGAGGGGATACGCAGTATTTT. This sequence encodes CASSPAGGDTQYF.

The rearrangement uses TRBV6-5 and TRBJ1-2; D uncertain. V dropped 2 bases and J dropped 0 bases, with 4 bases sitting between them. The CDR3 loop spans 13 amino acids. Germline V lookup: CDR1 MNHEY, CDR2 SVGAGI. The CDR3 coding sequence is TGTGCCAGCAGTTACGGCACTAACTATGGCTACACCTTC. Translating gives CASSYGTNYGYTF.

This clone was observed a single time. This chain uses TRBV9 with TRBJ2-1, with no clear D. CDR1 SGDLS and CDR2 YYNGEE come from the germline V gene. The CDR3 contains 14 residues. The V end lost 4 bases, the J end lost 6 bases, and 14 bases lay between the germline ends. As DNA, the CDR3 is TGTGCCAGCAGCCCCTGGGGTAGCCCCAATGAGCAGTTCTTC. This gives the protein CASSPWGSPNEQFF.

The CDR3 here is CATSRDLAGSIYEQYF. CDR3 in DNA: TGTGCCACCAGCAGAGATTTGGCGGGAAGCATCTACGAGCAGTACTTC. The chain uses TRBV15 and TRBJ2-7, with D tentatively TRBD2 (6 bases). Germline values: CDR1 LNHNV, CDR2 YYDKDF (reference sequence). This CDR3 spans 16 amino acids. The V end lost 0 bases, the J end lost 3 bases, and 15 bases lay between the germline ends.

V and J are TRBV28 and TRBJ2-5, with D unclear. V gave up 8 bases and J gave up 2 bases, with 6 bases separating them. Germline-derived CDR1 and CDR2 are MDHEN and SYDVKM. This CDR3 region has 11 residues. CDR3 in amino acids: CASSDQETQYF. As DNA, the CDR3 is TGTGCCAGCTCCGATCAAGAGACCCAGTACTTC.

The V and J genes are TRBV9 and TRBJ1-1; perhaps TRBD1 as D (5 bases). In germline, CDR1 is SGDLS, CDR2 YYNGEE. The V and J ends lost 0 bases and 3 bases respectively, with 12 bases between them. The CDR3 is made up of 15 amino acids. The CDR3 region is CASSVGRGSHTEAFF. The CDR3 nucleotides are TGTGCCAGCAGCGTAGGTCGGGGGTCTCACACTGAAGCTTTCTTT.

Written as DNA, the CDR3 is TGTGCCAGCAGCTTAGTTAGCGGGAGTTCCGGGGAGCTGTTTTTT. Amino acids: CASSLVSGSSGELFF. V and J are TRBV7-9 and TRBJ2-2; 9 nucleotides agree with TRBD2. The CDR3 extends over 15 amino acids. CDR1 is SEHNR and CDR2 is FQNEAQ in the germline V gene (reference sequence). The ends lost 1 base at V and 6 bases at J; junction bases unmatched: 3.

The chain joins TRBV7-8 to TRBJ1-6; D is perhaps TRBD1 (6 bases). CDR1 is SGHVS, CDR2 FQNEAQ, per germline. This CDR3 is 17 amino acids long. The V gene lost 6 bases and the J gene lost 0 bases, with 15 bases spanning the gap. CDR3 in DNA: TGTGCCAGCAGAACTACAGGGATGAGCTCCTATAATTCACCCCTCCACTTT. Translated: CASRTTGMSSYNSPLHF. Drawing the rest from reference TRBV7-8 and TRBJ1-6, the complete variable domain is GAGVSQSPRYKVAKRGQDVALRCDPISGHVSLFWYQQALGQGPEFLTYFQNEAQLDKSGLPSDRFFAERPEGSVSTLKIQRTQQEDSAVYLCASRTTGMSSYNSPLHFGNGTRLTVT.

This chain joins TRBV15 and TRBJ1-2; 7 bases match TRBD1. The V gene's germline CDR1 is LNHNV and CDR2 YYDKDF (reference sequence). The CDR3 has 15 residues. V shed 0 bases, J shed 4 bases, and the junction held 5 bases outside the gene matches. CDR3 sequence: CATSRETGDSYGYTF. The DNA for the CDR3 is TGTGCCACCAGCAGAGAAACAGGGGACTCCTATGGCTACACCTTC.

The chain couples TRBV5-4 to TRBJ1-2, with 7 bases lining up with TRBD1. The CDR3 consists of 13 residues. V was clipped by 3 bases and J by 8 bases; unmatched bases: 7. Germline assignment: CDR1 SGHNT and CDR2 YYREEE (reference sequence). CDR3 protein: CASSSQGDPGYTF. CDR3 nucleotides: TGTGCCAGCAGCTCCCAGGGGGACCCGGGCTACACCTTC.